Relative to its sample, the clone carrying this T cell receptor beta chain is medium-sized. Its antigen remains unidentified. The sorted Tregs were CD4+CD25+CD127-/low cells. The germline gives CDR1 LNHNV, CDR2 YYDKDF (reference sequence). With 2 bases removed from V and 7 bases from J, the gap between germline ends came to 3 bases. The CDR3 covers 12 residues. Study results and caveats: In terms of TCR gene usage, tumor memory CD4+ T cells clustered together with blood and lymph node memory CD4+ cells, as well as with lymph node naive CD4+ cells. Tumor-infiltrating Treg TCR alpha and beta sequences overlapped most with tumor naive CD4+ T cells, then blood naive.

Semi-nested PCR with Nested Universal Primer A followed constant-region reverse priming of full-length variable regions. Each CDR3 protein gets one entry after TCRdb re-called the 5' RACE reads with MiXCR. Seen here are around 30,000 distinct CDR3 sequences, roughly 30% observed once, and the top ten hold less than 2.5%. Sequenced input: tumor-infiltrating Tregs sorted from the breast tumor. This receptor was obtained from a female donor with breast cancer. The J gene is TRBJ1-6, the V gene TRBV15; D remains unclear. The CDR3 DNA sequence: TGTGCCACCAGCAGATTGAATTCACCCCTCCACTTT. Its protein is CATSRLNSPLHF.